Below, 3 T cell receptor beta chains from the same sample are listed, as sequenced in a study of beta chain features in type 1 diabetes. cDNA synthesis used the whole RNA isolate, giving expressed TCRB sequences. Sequencing was performed with immunoSEQ multiplex PCR; in TCRdb, only in-frame clones are kept and a portion is missing. The table lists about 350,000 clones, about 18% of them singletons. The sequencing sample was made of naive CD4+ T cells from blood. These receptors all stem from a woman younger than 30 in good health.

To note about this clone: The same CDR3 also results from other DNA sequences found in this sample. V and J are TRBV7-2 and TRBJ1-2; 9 bases match TRBD1. CDR3 length: 14 amino acids. Germline CDR1 and CDR2: SGHTA and FQGNSA. J gave up 3 bases and V 5 bases, and 4 bases lay outside the gene matches. CDR3 DNA: TGTGCCAGCAGCCCGGGACAGGGCGACTATGGCTACACCTTC. It is translated as CASSPGQGDYGYTF. Full variable domain (missing parts from reference TRBV7-2 and TRBJ1-2): GAGVSQSPSNKVTEKGKDVELRCDPISGHTALYWYRQSLGQGLEFLIYFQGNSAPDKSGLPSDRFSAERTGGSVSTLTIQRTQQEDSAVYLCASSPGQGDYGYTFGSGTRLTVV.

This clone has just a few counts. At one of its ends the junction is not consistent with the germline gene, which may arise from a read error. The gene calls are TRBV30 and TRBJ1-4, with a weak D call TRBD1 (5 bases). CDR1 is GTSNPN and CDR2 is SVGIG in the germline V gene (reference sequence). This CDR3 has 13 amino acids. CDR3 nucleotides: TGTGCCTGGAGAAGGGGCACTAACGAAAAACTGTTTTTT. The encoded protein is CAWRRGTNEKLFF.

A few counts support this clone. This rearrangement joins TRBV14 to TRBJ2-1; D may be TRBD2 (6 bases). V gave up 1 base and J gave up 4 bases, with 14 bases separating them. The CDR3 covers 16 residues. Germline CDR1 reads SGHDN; CDR2 reads FVKESK. CDR3 nucleotide sequence: TGTGCCAGCAGCCAAGTTGAGCTAGCGCTATACAATGAGCAGTTCTTC. Translation gives CASSQVELALYNEQFF.